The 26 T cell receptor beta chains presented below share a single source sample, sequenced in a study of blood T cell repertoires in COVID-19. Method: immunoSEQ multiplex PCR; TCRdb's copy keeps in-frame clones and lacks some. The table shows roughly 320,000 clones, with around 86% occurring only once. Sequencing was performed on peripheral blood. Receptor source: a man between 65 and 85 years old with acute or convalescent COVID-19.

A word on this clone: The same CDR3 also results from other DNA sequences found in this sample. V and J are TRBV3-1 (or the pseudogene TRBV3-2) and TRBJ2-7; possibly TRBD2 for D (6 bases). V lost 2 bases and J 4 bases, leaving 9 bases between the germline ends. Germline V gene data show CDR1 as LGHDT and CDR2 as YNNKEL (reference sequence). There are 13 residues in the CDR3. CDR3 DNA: TGTGCCAGCAGCCAACGTGGGGGGTACGAGCAGTACTTC. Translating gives CASSQRGGYEQYF.

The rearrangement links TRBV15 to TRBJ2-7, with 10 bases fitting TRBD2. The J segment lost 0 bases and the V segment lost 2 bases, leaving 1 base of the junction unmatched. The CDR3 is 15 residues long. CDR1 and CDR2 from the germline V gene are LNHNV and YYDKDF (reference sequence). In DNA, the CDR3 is TGTGCCACCAGCAGATCTAGCGGGAGCTCCTACGAGCAGTACTTC. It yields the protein CATSRSSGSSYEQYF.

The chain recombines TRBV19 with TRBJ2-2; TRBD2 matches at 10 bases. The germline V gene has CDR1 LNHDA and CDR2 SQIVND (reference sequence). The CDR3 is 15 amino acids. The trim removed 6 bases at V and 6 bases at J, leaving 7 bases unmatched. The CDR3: CASSHGLAVPGELFF. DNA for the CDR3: TGTGCCAGTAGCCACGGACTAGCGGTACCCGGGGAGCTGTTTTTT.

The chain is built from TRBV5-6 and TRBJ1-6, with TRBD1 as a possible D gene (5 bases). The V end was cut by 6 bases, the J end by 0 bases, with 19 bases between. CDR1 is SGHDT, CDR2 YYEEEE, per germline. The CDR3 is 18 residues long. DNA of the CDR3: TGTGCCAGCACCAACTGGGGCAGGATGAGCTCCTATAATTCACCCCTCCACTTT. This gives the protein CASTNWGRMSSYNSPLHF. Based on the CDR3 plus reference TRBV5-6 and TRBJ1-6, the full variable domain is DAGVTQSPTHLIKTRGQQVTLRCSPKSGHDTVSWYQQALGQGPQFIFQYYEEEERQRGNFPDRFSGHQFPNYSSELNVNALLLGDSALYLCASTNWGRMSSYNSPLHFGNGTRLTVT.

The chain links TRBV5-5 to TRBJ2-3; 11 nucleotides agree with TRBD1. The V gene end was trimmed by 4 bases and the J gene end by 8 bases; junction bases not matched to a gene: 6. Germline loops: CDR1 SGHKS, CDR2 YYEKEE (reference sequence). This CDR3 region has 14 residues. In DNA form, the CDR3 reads TGTGCCAGCAGCCAAGGACAGGGGGCAGGTACGCAGTATTTT. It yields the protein CASSQGQGAGTQYF.

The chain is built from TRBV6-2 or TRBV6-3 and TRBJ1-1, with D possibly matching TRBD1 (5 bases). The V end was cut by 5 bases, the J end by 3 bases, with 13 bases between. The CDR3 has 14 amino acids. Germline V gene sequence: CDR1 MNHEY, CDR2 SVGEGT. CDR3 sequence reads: CASSPPGAYTEAFF. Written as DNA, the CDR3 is TGTGCCAGCAGTCCCCCTGGGGCATACACTGAAGCTTTCTTT.

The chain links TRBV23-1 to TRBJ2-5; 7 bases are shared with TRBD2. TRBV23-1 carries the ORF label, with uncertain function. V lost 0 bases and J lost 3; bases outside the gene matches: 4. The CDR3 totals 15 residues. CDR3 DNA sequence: TGCGCCAGCAGTCAATCAAAGGGAGGGGAAGAGACCCAGTACTTC. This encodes CASSQSKGGEETQYF.

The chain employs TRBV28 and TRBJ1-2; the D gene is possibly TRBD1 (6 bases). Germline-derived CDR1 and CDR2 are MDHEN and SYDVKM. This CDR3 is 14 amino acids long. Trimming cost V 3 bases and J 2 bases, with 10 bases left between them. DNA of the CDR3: TGTGCCAGCAGTTTTGGGGGGGCCAACTATGGCTACACCTTC. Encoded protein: CASSFGGANYGYTF.

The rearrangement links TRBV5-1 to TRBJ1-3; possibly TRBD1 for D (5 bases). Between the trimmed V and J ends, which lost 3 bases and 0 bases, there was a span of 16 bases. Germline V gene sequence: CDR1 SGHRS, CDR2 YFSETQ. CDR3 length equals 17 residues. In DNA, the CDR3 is TGCGCCAGCAGCTCGACTCCAGGGACTGGCTCTGGAAACACCATATATTTT. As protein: CASSSTPGTGSGNTIYF. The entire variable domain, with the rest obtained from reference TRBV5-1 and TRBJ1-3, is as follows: KAGVTQTPRYLIKTRGQQVTLSCSPISGHRSVSWYQQTPGQGLQFLFEYFSETQRNKGNFPGRFSGRQFSNSRSEMNVSTLELGDSALYLCASSSTPGTGSGNTIYFGEGSWLTVV.

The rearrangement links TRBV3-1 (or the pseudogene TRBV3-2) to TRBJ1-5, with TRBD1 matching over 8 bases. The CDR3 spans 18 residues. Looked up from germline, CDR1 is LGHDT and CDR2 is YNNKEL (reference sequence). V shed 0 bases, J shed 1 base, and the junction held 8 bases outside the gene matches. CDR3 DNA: TGTGCCAGCAGCCAAGAAAGGACAGGGATGGAGAGCAATCAGCCCCAGCATTTT. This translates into CASSQERTGMESNQPQHF.

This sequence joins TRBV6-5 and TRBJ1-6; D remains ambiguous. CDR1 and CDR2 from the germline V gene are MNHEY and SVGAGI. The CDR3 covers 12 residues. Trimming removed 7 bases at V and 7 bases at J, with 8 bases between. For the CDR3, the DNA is TGTGCCAGCACTGCAGTGAATTCACCCCTCCACTTT. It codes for CASTAVNSPLHF.

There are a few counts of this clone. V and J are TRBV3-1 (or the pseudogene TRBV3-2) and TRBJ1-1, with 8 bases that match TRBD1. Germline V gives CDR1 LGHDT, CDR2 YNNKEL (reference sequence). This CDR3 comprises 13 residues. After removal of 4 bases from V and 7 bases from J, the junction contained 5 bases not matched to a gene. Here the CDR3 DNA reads TGTGCCAGCAGCCCTTACGACAGGGGTGAAGCTTTCTTT. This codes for CASSPYDRGEAFF.

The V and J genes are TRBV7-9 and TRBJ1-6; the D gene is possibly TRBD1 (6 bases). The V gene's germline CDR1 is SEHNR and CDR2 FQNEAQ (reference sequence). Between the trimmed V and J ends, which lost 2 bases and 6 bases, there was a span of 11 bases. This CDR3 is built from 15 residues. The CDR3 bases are TGTGCCAGCAGCTTATACGGACAGCTTAATTCACCCCTCCACTTT. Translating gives CASSLYGQLNSPLHF.

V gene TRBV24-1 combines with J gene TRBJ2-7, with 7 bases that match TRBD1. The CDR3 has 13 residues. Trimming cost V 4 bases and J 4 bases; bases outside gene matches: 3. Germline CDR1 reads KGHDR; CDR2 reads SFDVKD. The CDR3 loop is CATSEGGWYEQYF. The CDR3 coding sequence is TGTGCCACCAGTGAAGGGGGCTGGTACGAGCAGTACTTC.

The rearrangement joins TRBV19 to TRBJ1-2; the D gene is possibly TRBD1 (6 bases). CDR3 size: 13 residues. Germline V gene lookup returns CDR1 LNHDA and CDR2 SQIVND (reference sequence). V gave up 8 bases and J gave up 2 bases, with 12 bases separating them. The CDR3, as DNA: TGTGCCAGTGGACAGCGCGGGAACTATGGCTACACCTTC. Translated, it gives CASGQRGNYGYTF. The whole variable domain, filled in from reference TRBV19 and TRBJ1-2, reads DGGITQSPKYLFRKEGQNVTLSCEQNLNHDAMYWYRQDPGQGLRLIYYSQIVNDFQKGDIAEGYSVSREKKESFPLTVTSAQKNPTAFYLCASGQRGNYGYTFGSGTRLTVV.

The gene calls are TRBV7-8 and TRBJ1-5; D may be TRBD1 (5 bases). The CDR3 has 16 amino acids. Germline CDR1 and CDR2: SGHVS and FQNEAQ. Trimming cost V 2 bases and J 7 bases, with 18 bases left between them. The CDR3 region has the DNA TGTGCCAGCAGCTTATACGGACAAAGAAACAAACAGCCCCAGCATTTT. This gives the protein CASSLYGQRNKQPQHF. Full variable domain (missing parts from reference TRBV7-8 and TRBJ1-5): GAGVSQSPRYKVAKRGQDVALRCDPISGHVSLFWYQQALGQGPEFLTYFQNEAQLDKSGLPSDRFFAERPEGSVSTLKIQRTQQEDSAVYLCASSLYGQRNKQPQHFGDGTRLSIL.

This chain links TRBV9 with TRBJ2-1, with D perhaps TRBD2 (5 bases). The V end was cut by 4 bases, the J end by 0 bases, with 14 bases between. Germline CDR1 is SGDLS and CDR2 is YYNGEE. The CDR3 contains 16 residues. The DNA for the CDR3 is TGTGCCAGCAGCACCCTCCCGGGGATCTCCTACAATGAGCAGTTCTTC. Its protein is CASSTLPGISYNEQFF.

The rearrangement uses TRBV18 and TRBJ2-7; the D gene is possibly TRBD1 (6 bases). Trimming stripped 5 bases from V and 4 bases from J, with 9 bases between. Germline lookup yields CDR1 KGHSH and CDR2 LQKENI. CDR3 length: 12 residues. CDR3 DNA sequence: TGTGCCAGCTCAGACCAGGGGTACGAGCAGTACTTC. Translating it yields CASSDQGYEQYF. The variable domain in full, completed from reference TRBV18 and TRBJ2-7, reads NAGVMQNPRHLVRRRGQEARLRCSPMKGHSHVYWYRQLPEEGLKFMVYLQKENIIDESGMPKERFSAEFPKEGPSILRIQQVVRGDSAAYFCASSDQGYEQYFGPGTRLTVT.

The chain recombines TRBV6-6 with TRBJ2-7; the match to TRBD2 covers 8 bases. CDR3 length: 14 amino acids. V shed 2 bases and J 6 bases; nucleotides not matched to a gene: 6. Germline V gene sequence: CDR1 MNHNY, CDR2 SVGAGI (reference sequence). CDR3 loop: CASSYGLADSEQYF. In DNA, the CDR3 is TGTGCCAGCAGTTACGGACTAGCTGACAGCGAGCAGTACTTC.

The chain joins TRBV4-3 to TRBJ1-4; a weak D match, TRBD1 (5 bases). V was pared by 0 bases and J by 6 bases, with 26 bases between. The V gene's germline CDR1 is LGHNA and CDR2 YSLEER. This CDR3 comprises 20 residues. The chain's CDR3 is CASSQDPPGLLSSFDEKLFF. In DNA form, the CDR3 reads TGCGCCAGCAGCCAAGACCCCCCAGGGTTGTTATCTTCCTTCGATGAAAAACTGTTTTTT.

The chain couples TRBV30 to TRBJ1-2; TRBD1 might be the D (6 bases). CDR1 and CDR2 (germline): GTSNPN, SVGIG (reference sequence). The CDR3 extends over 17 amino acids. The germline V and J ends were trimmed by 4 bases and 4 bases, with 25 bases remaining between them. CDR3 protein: CAWIVPGDRGRGYGYTF. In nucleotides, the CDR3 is TGTGCCTGGATAGTCCCAGGGGACCGGGGCAGAGGCTATGGCTACACCTTC. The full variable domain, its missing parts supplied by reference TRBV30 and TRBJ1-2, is SQTIHQWPATLVQPVGSPLSLECTVEGTSNPNLYWYRQAAGRGLQLLFYSVGIGQISSEVPQNLSASRPQDRQFILSSKKLLLSDSGFYLCAWIVPGDRGRGYGYTFGSGTRLTVV.

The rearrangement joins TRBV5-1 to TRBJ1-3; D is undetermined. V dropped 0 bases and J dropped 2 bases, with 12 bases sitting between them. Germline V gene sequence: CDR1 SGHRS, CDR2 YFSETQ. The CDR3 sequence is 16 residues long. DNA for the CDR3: TGCGCCAGCAGCTTGGGCGCTCCCTCACCTGGAAACACCATATATTTT. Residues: CASSLGAPSPGNTIYF.

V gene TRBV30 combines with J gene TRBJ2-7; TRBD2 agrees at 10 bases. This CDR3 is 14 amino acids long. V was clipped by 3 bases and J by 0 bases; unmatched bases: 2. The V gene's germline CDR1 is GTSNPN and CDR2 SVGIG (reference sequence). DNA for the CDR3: TGTGCCTGGAGACTAGCGGGGCTCTCCTACGAGCAGTACTTC. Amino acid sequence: CAWRLAGLSYEQYF. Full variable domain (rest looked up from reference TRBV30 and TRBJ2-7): SQTIHQWPATLVQPVGSPLSLECTVEGTSNPNLYWYRQAAGRGLQLLFYSVGIGQISSEVPQNLSASRPQDRQFILSSKKLLLSDSGFYLCAWRLAGLSYEQYFGPGTRLTVT.

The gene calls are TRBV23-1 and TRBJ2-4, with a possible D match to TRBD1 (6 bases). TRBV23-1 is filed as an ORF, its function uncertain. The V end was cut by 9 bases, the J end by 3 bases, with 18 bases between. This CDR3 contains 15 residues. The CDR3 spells CASPLGGKDKNIQYF. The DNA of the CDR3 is TGCGCCAGTCCCCTAGGGGGTAAAGACAAAAACATTCAGTACTTC.

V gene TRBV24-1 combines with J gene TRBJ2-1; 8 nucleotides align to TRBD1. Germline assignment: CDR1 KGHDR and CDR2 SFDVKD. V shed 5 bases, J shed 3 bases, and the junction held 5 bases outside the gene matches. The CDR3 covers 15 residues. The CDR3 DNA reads TGTGCCACCAGTGGAGGGGACAGGAGCTACAATGAGCAGTTCTTC. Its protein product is CATSGGDRSYNEQFF.

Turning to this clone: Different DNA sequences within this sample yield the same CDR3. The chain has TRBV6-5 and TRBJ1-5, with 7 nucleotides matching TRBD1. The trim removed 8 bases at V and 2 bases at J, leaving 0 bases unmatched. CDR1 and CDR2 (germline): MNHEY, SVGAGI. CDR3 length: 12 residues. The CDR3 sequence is CASGTGNQPQHF. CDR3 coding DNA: TGTGCCAGCGGGACAGGCAATCAGCCCCAGCATTTT.